This T cell receptor (beta chain) was retrieved from a study of high-grade serous ovarian cancer treatment subgroups. Across the whole study: Samples averaged 14,192 reads and 6,900 or so unique TCR beta rearrangements. The study's findings and limits: Without spatial data, bulk sequencing limits insight into HGSC tumor diversity.

Tumor tissue was taken before any definitive surgery or chemotherapy was given. Profiled with immunoSEQ multiplex PCR; TCRdb holds only in-frame clones, not every one. The sample carries about 12,000 clones, about 90% recorded once. Germline CDR1 and CDR2: SGHNT and YYREEE (reference sequence). The CDR3 runs to 14 residues. V lost 0 bases and J 0 bases, leaving 6 bases between the germline ends. This clone has a handful of counts. Its matching antigen is unknown. Sequenced: tumor tissue. The rearrangement joins TRBV5-4 to TRBJ1-1; D not resolved. The source is a human donor with high-grade serous ovarian cancer. In DNA form, the CDR3 reads TGTGCCAGCAGCTTGGTGGGGATGAACACTGAAGCTTTCTTT. Translated, it gives CASSLVGMNTEAFF.